The clone carrying this T cell receptor beta chain appeared once. This entry comes from a study of shared clonotypes between healthy human individuals. Clones were read by immunoSEQ multiplex PCR, and TCRdb kept only the in-frame ones, dropping some. The profile shows over 850,000 clones, approximately 80% of them singletons. Trimming shortened V by 5 bases and J by 1 base, and 17 bases separated the two germline ends. CDR3 size: 16 residues. Germline CDR1 SGHAT, CDR2 FQNNGV. This chain joins TRBV11-2 and TRBJ2-5; no clear D. Sample: memory CD4+ T cells from PBMCs. The subset was: CD45RA-negative fraction. The sequence was obtained from a man between 18 and 35 years old in good health. Some clones in this sample may be carry-over from other donors' samples. CDR3 sequence: CASSDGLMGPQETQYF. As DNA, the CDR3 is TGTGCCAGCAGCGACGGATTGATGGGCCCCCAAGAGACCCAGTACTTC.